Listed below are T cell receptor beta chains from one sample, sequenced in a study of blood T cells in healthy people across ages. From the 5' RACE reads, TCRdb called clonotypes with MiXCR, one entry per CDR3 protein. The data contain approximately 780,000 distinct CDR3 sequences, around 24% of them seen just once; the ten biggest clones take up about 3%. A further study also used this sample, focusing on T cells of mothers and their children.

The sequencing sample was made of blood. The receptors originated from a boy aged 10-17 years in good health. Both conserved end residues are part of each CDR3. A D gene is named only where the DNA matches it firmly. Some rows mark clone size as missing; the rest say once, few, many or name a class of expanded clone.

J gene: TRBJ2-7; clone size: -; V gene: TRBV28; D gene: -; CDR3 DNA: TGTGCCAGCCTTAGACGGAGCTCCTACGAGCAGTACTTC; CDR3 protein: CASLRRSSYEQYF
J gene: TRBJ2-1; clone size: few; V gene: TRBV4-2; D gene: TRBD2; CDR3 DNA: TGTGCCAGCAGCCAAATACCGGGACTAGCGGGTTATGAGCAGTTCTTC; CDR3 protein: CASSQIPGLAGYEQFF
J gene: TRBJ2-5; clone size: many; V gene: TRBV4-2; D gene: -; CDR3 DNA: TGTGCCAGCAGCCAAGATAGCCAGGGAGGGGGAGAGACCCAGTACTTC; CDR3 protein: CASSQDSQGGGETQYF
J gene: TRBJ1-4; clone size: -; V gene: TRBV5-1; D gene: -; CDR3 DNA: TGCGCCAGCAGTCGACAGTGGCAGAATGAAAAACTGTTTTTT; CDR3 protein: CASSRQWQNEKLFF
J gene: TRBJ1-4; clone size: few; V gene: TRBV9; D gene: TRBD1; CDR3 DNA: TGTGCCAGCAGCGTGGGCCCGGGACAGATTAATGAAAAACTGTTTTTT; CDR3 protein: CASSVGPGQINEKLFF
J gene: TRBJ2-7; clone size: -; V gene: TRBV27; D gene: TRBD2; CDR3 DNA: TGTGCCAGCAGTTCCCCCCGTGGGGGGGGTTACGAGCAGTACTTC; CDR3 protein: CASSSPRGGGYEQYF
J gene: TRBJ2-5; clone size: -; V gene: TRBV6-1; D gene: -; CDR3 DNA: TGTGCCAGCAGTACAAGGCACTTC; CDR3 protein: CASSTRHF
J gene: TRBJ2-3; clone size: few; V gene: TRBV6-1; D gene: TRBD2; CDR3 DNA: TGTGCCAGCAGTGAAGGAGCGGGGCTGCCCTCGACGCAGTATTTT; CDR3 protein: CASSEGAGLPSTQYF
J gene: TRBJ2-7; clone size: -; V gene: TRBV28; D gene: TRBD1; CDR3 DNA: TGTGCCAGCAGTTCCATGACAGGGATTGGGACCTACGAGCAGTACTTC; CDR3 protein: CASSSMTGIGTYEQYF
J gene: TRBJ2-7; clone size: -; V gene: TRBV7-9; D gene: -; CDR3 DNA: TGTGCCAGCAGCTCGGGTAGCTCAAGTGGCTACGAGCAGTACTTC; CDR3 protein: CASSSGSSSGYEQYF
J gene: TRBJ2-7; clone size: few; V gene: TRBV28; D gene: TRBD2; CDR3 DNA: TGTGCCAGCAGTTTAGCGGAGGGACTAGCGGGGTCCTACGAGCAGTACTTC; CDR3 protein: CASSLAEGLAGSYEQYF
J gene: TRBJ1-4; clone size: -; V gene: TRBV20-1; D gene: TRBD1; CDR3 DNA: TGCAGTGTACCTCAGGGGGCTCAGGGAACTAATGAAAAACTGTTTTTT; CDR3 protein: CSVPQGAQGTNEKLFF
J gene: TRBJ1-2; clone size: -; V gene: TRBV7-8; D gene: TRBD1; CDR3 DNA: TGTGCCAGCAGTCGCGGGGCAGGGGGCCAGATCGTGTATGGCTACACCTTC; CDR3 protein: CASSRGAGGQIVYGYTF
J gene: TRBJ2-5; clone size: -; V gene: TRBV20-1; D gene: TRBD2; CDR3 DNA: TGCAGTGCGGAACAGGGGACTAGCGGGATTTATTCCCAAGAGACCCAGTACTTC; CDR3 protein: CSAEQGTSGIYSQETQYF
J gene: TRBJ2-1; clone size: -; V gene: TRBV20-1; D gene: TRBD2; CDR3 DNA: TGCAGTGCTAGAAGGGGGACTAGCGGGGGGTACAATGAGCAGTTCTTC; CDR3 protein: CSARRGTSGGYNEQFF
J gene: TRBJ2-3; clone size: -; V gene: TRBV18; D gene: -; CDR3 DNA: TGTGCCAGCTCACCTGCAGTCGGAGATACGCAGTATTTT; CDR3 protein: CASSPAVGDTQYF
J gene: TRBJ1-1; clone size: few; V gene: TRBV20-1; D gene: -; CDR3 DNA: TGCAGCGTTGAGACCGAAGCTTTCTTT; CDR3 protein: CSVETEAFF